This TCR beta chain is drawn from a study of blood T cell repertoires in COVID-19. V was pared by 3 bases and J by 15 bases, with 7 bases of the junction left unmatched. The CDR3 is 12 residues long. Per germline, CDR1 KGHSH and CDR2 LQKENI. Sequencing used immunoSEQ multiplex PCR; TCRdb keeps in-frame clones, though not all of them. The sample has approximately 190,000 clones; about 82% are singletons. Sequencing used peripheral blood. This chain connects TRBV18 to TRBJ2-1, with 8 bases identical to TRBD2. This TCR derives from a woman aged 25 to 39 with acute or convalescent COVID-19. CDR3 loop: CASSPGLEGRFF. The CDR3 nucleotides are TGTGCCAGCTCACCGGGACTAGAAGGGCGGTTCTTC.